Following are 32 T cell receptor beta chains from one sample sequenced in a study of human T cells and chemical hapten exposure. TCRdb reprocessed the RACE reads with MiXCR, giving one entry per CDR3 protein. Among 370,000 or so distinct CDR3 sequences listed, roughly 5% were seen once. Specified time point: patch test 1, 2 weeks after DPC sensitization. The treatment was: therapeutic diphenylcyclopropenone sensitization with weekly scalp DPC. This specimen was whole blood, taken in connection with sensitization to the hapten diphenylcyclopropenone (DPC). The receptors here all came from a woman aged 45-59 years with alopecia areata. Some clones in this sample may be carry-over from other donors' samples.

This clonotype was counted at least ten times. The chain couples TRBV9 to TRBJ1-3; D is uncertain. CDR3 length: 14 residues. V was pared by 3 bases and J by 4 bases, with 11 bases between. Germline assignment: CDR1 SGDLS and CDR2 YYNGEE. Here the CDR3 reads CASSEEGRGNTIYF. In DNA form, the CDR3 reads TGTGCCAGCAGCGAGGAAGGTCGGGGAAACACCATATATTTT.

This chain uses TRBV23-1 with TRBJ2-7; the D gene could be TRBD1 or TRBD2 (7 bases each). TRBV23-1 is assigned to the ORF class and has an uncertain function. This CDR3 has 14 amino acids. Trimming pared 7 bases from V and 6 bases from J, leaving 19 bases between. The CDR3 protein is CASTIREGAVEQYF. The CDR3 region has the DNA TGCGCCAGCACTATCAGGGAGGGGGCGGTCGAGCAGTACTTC.

This clonotype was counted many times. The genes are TRBV20-1 and TRBJ2-3, with 9 bases identical to TRBD2. Trimming at V came to 1 base and at J to 1 base, leaving 9 bases not matched to a gene. The CDR3 is 17 amino acids. Germline V gene data show CDR1 as DFQATT and CDR2 as SNEGSKA (reference sequence). The CDR3 loop is CSARVPFSGRGTDTQYF. The CDR3 DNA follows: TGCAGTGCTAGAGTCCCCTTTAGCGGGAGAGGCACAGATACGCAGTATTTT.

The chain combines TRBV30 with TRBJ1-4, with D maybe TRBD1 (5 bases). The CDR3 contains 17 residues. V lost 2 bases and J 8 bases, leaving 24 bases between the germline ends. CDR1 and CDR2 from the germline V gene are GTSNPN and SVGIG (reference sequence). The CDR3 region is CAWSSGTSHWGLEKLFF. CDR3 bases: TGTGCCTGGAGTTCTGGGACCTCCCATTGGGGACTGGAAAAACTGTTTTTT.

This clonotype was seen a few times. The gene calls are TRBV2 and TRBJ1-4; D is ambiguous. CDR1 is SNHLY, CDR2 FYNNEI, per germline. Trimming cost V 3 bases and J 2 bases, with 10 bases left between them. This CDR3 contains 15 residues. The CDR3 sequence is CASSDPQGTNEKLFF. In DNA form, the CDR3 reads TGTGCCAGCAGTGACCCCCAAGGCACTAATGAAAAACTGTTTTTT. Together with reference TRBV2 and TRBJ1-4, the CDR3 gives the full variable domain: EPEVTQTPSHQVTQMGQEVILRCVPISNHLYFYWYRQILGQKVEFLVSFYNNEISEKSEIFDDQFSVERPDGSNFTLKIRSTKLEDSAMYFCASSDPQGTNEKLFFGSGTQLSVL.

V is TRBV6-5 and J is TRBJ2-2, with a possible D match to TRBD2 (6 bases). V lost 7 bases and J lost 0, with 15 bases in between. Germline-derived CDR1 and CDR2 are MNHEY and SVGAGI. The CDR3 spans 16 residues. The DNA for the CDR3 is TGTGCCAGCACCTACTCTCCGGGGGCGAACACCGGGGAGCTGTTTTTT. Its protein product is CASTYSPGANTGELFF.

This sequence joins TRBV12-3 or TRBV12-4 and TRBJ1-1; TRBD1 agrees at 10 bases. This CDR3 is 16 amino acids long. Germline trimming cut 7 bases from V and 0 bases from J; bases unmatched to any gene: 8. CDR3 region: CASTRGQGVVNTEAFF. The CDR3 DNA reads as TGTGCCAGCACCCGAGGACAGGGGGTGGTGAACACTGAAGCTTTCTTT.

There are a few counts of this clonotype. The chain couples TRBV18 to TRBJ1-1; the match to TRBD1 covers 8 bases. Germline V gene data show CDR1 as KGHSH and CDR2 as LQKENI. With V trimmed by 6 bases and J by 4 bases, 7 bases remained unmatched. CDR3 length: 14 residues. This chain's CDR3 is CASSPGTGATEAFF. The CDR3 nucleotides read TGTGCCAGCTCTCCCGGGACAGGAGCCACTGAAGCTTTCTTT.

This clonotype was picked up many times. V usage is TRBV6-2 or TRBV6-3 and J usage is TRBJ2-7; D is possibly TRBD1 (6 bases). The CDR3 has 13 amino acids. Deletions cut 10 bases from V and 0 bases from J, with 13 bases between. The V gene's germline CDR1 is MNHEY and CDR2 SVGEGT. The CDR3 DNA is TGTGCCACTACACTGGACAGCTCCTACGAGCAGTACTTC. As protein: CATTLDSSYEQYF.

This clonotype showed up just a few times. The chain employs TRBV24-1 and TRBJ1-1; D uncertain. Trimming stripped 5 bases from V and 0 bases from J, with 9 bases between. The germline gives CDR1 KGHDR, CDR2 SFDVKD. The CDR3 sequence is 14 residues long. The CDR3 loop reads CATSATGMNTEAFF. The CDR3 DNA reads as TGTGCCACCAGTGCGACGGGCATGAACACTGAAGCTTTCTTT.

The chain recombines TRBV4-3 with TRBJ2-3; perhaps TRBD2 as D (6 bases). CDR3 length equals 18 residues. The V gene's germline CDR1 is LGHNA and CDR2 YSLEER. Trimming took off 4 bases at V and 3 bases at J, with 23 bases between the two ends. CDR3 DNA sequence: TGCGCCAGCAGCCTTCGGGATTTCCGACGGAGCGGGACAGATACGCAGTATTTT. Protein sequence: CASSLRDFRRSGTDTQYF.

This clonotype was detected many times. The CDR3 here is CAISESGGTSKNIQYF. The CDR3 DNA reads TGTGCCATCAGTGAGAGCGGGGGGACTTCCAAAAACATTCAGTACTTC. J is TRBJ2-4 and V is TRBV10-3; TRBD2 matches 9 bases. This CDR3 has 16 amino acids. The V gene's germline CDR1 is ENHRY and CDR2 SYGVKD. V was clipped by 2 bases and J by 2 bases; unmatched bases: 4.

This clonotype was observed many times. V is TRBV27 and J is TRBJ1-1, with D hard to call. V was cut by 0 bases and J by 1 base, with 6 bases left in between. The CDR3 runs to 14 residues. CDR1 is MNHEY, CDR2 SMNVEV, per germline (reference sequence). The CDR3: CASSLSLENTEAFF. CDR3 sequence (DNA): TGTGCCAGCAGTTTATCGTTGGAGAACACTGAAGCTTTCTTT.

Turning to this clonotype: A read error may explain this, as a much larger clone is one base away. The rearrangement uses TRBV28 and TRBJ1-3, with unresolved D. CDR1 MDHEN and CDR2 SYDVKM come from the germline V gene. The CDR3 consists of 16 residues. CDR3 amino acids: CAGSPLTVNSGNTIYF. CDR3 bases: TGTGCCGGCAGTCCGCTGACGGTAAACTCTGGAAACACCATATATTTT. The full variable domain, its missing parts supplied by reference TRBV28 and TRBJ1-3, is DVKVTQSSRYLVKRTGEKVFLECVQDMDHENMFWYRQDPGLGLRLIYFSYDVKMKEKGDIPEGYSVSREKKERFSLILESASTNQTSMYLCAGSPLTVNSGNTIYFGEGSWLTVV.

In this sample, this clonotype turned up many times. The chain links TRBV29-1 to TRBJ2-3; 8 nucleotides agree with TRBD1. CDR1 is SQVTM, CDR2 ANQGSEA, per germline. Trimming took 5 bases from V and 3 from J; bases not matched to a gene: 4. The CDR3 is 13 residues long. CDR3 nucleotide sequence: TGCAGCGTTACCGGGACAGGTACAGATACGCAGTATTTT. Translated, it gives CSVTGTGTDTQYF.

The chain joins TRBV20-1 to TRBJ2-1, with a weak D call TRBD1 (5 bases). Trimming pared 0 bases from V and 2 bases from J, leaving 14 bases between. CDR1 is DFQATT and CDR2 is SNEGSKA in the germline V gene (reference sequence). This CDR3 is 16 amino acids long. CDR3 sequence: CSARDPGRFTYNEQFF. In DNA, the CDR3 is TGCAGTGCTAGAGATCCAGGGCGGTTTACCTACAATGAGCAGTTCTTC.

The table lists this clonotype with many counts. This chain joins TRBV3-1 and TRBJ2-5; the D gene is possibly TRBD1 (8 bases). In germline, CDR1 is LGHDT, CDR2 YNNKEL (reference sequence). V was pared by 4 bases and J by 4 bases, with 13 bases between. The CDR3 contains 14 residues. CDR3 nucleotide sequence: TGTGCCAGCAGCCCTACAGGGGGGGGAGAGACCCAGTACTTC. Amino acid sequence: CASSPTGGGETQYF.

V and J are TRBV5-6 and TRBJ1-2, with D maybe TRBD1 (5 bases). Germline CDR1 is SGHDT and CDR2 is YYEEEE. Trimming cost V 3 bases and J 3 bases, with 15 bases left between them. This CDR3 is built from 15 residues. As DNA, the CDR3 is TGTGCCAGCAGCTCGGGACCCGGGGGAGACTATGGCTACACCTTC. Amino acid sequence: CASSSGPGGDYGYTF.

This clonotype has ten or more counts. The chain is built from TRBV10-3 and TRBJ2-1, with 8 bases aligning to TRBD2. The length of the CDR3 is 14 residues. Per germline, CDR1 ENHRY and CDR2 SYGVKD. The V and J ends lost 4 bases and 8 bases, in that order; junction bases with no gene match: 7. The CDR3 here is CAISGSSGSDEQFF. Here the CDR3 DNA reads TGTGCCATCAGTGGGTCTAGCGGGTCGGATGAGCAGTTCTTC.

Ten or more counts support this clonotype. The chain joins TRBV18 to TRBJ1-5, with D uncertain. The CDR3 covers 13 residues. Per germline, CDR1 KGHSH and CDR2 LQKENI. V gave up 3 bases and J gave up 3 bases, with 6 bases separating them. In DNA form, the CDR3 reads TGTGCCAGCTCACCTGCGCCCAATCAGCCCCAGCATTTT. Its translation: CASSPAPNQPQHF.

This clonotype has a count of ten or more. V and J are TRBV29-1 and TRBJ1-1, with a possible D match to TRBD1 (6 bases). This CDR3 region has 12 residues. From germline, CDR1 is SQVTM and CDR2 ANQGSEA. V was cut by 6 bases and J by 1 base, with 9 bases left in between. The CDR3 reads CSVQTGNTEAFF. CDR3 DNA sequence: TGCAGCGTGCAGACAGGGAACACTGAAGCTTTCTTT.

This clonotype was recorded a few times. This CDR3 is CASRGAAGRSTEAFF. The CDR3 bases are TGTGCCAGCAGAGGCGCCGCAGGGCGAAGCACTGAAGCTTTCTTT. The chain combines TRBV28 with TRBJ1-1, with a tentative D call TRBD1 (5 bases). V lost 6 bases to trimming and J lost 4 bases, with 18 bases between them. Germline-derived CDR1 and CDR2 are MDHEN and SYDVKM. The CDR3 loop spans 15 amino acids.

This clonotype was seen at least ten times. The V call is TRBV6-6, the J call TRBJ2-6; 11 nucleotides align to TRBD1. The V gene end was trimmed by 0 bases and the J gene end by 3 bases; junction bases not matched to a gene: 4. CDR1 is MNHNY, CDR2 SVGAGI, per germline (reference sequence). The CDR3 length is 18 residues. Here the CDR3 reads CASSYSGQGAGGANVLTF. Here the CDR3 DNA reads TGTGCCAGCAGTTACTCCGGACAGGGGGCGGGTGGGGCCAACGTCCTGACTTTC.

The chain recombines TRBV10-2 with TRBJ2-1, with D possibly TRBD2 on 5 matching bases. The V gene lost 2 bases and the J gene lost 7 bases, with 15 bases spanning the gap. The CDR3 length is 15 residues. Germline CDR1 and CDR2: WSHSY and SAAADI. This CDR3 reads CASSEPGRVRNEQFF. For the CDR3, the DNA is TGCGCCAGCAGTGAGCCTGGGAGAGTGCGGAATGAGCAGTTCTTC.

The chain links TRBV6-1 to TRBJ2-7; 8 bases align to TRBD1. This CDR3 has 14 amino acids. The V segment lost 5 bases and the J segment 6 bases; nucleotides outside the gene matches: 9. The V gene's germline CDR1 is MNHNS and CDR2 SASEGT. CDR3 in DNA: TGTGCCAGCAGTAAATTGGACAGGGAGGTCGAGCAGTACTTC. Amino acid sequence: CASSKLDREVEQYF.

At least ten counts were recorded for this clonotype. The J gene is TRBJ2-3, the V gene TRBV6-5, with D unresolved. The V gene's germline CDR1 is MNHEY and CDR2 SVGAGI. The germline V and J ends were trimmed by 0 bases and 7 bases, with 8 bases remaining between them. This CDR3 has 13 residues. Here the CDR3 reads CASSYSISNTQYF. CDR3 in DNA: TGTGCCAGCAGTTACTCGATTTCAAATACGCAGTATTTT.

For this clonotype: Possible read error: a much larger clone is one base away. This CDR3 is CSVEGQVAYEQYF. CDR3 nucleotides: TGCAGCGTTGAGGGGCAGGTGGCCTACGAGCAGTACTTC. The chain is built from TRBV29-1 and TRBJ2-7, with D possibly matching TRBD1 (5 bases). CDR1 SQVTM and CDR2 ANQGSEA come from the germline V gene. Trimming removed 3 bases from V and 2 bases from J, with 11 bases in between. This CDR3 has 13 residues.

The table lists this clonotype with many counts. V gene TRBV2 combines with J gene TRBJ1-1; 8 bases fit TRBD1. This CDR3 contains 13 residues. Germline V lookup: CDR1 SNHLY, CDR2 FYNNEI. V dropped 8 bases and J dropped 3; count of bases not matched to a gene: 5. CDR3 region: CASPDRVDTEAFF. CDR3 bases: TGTGCCAGCCCGGACAGGGTCGACACTGAAGCTTTCTTT.

This clonotype has ten or more counts. This chain connects TRBV7-6 to TRBJ1-4, with D maybe TRBD1 (6 bases). In germline, CDR1 is SGHVS, CDR2 FNYEAQ. The length of the CDR3 is 15 residues. With 6 bases removed from V and 2 bases from J, the gap between germline ends came to 13 bases. The DNA for the CDR3 is TGTGCCAGCAGTAGATATCAGGGGACTAATGAAAAACTGTTTTTT. Its protein is CASSRYQGTNEKLFF.

The sample holds many counts of this clonotype. V is TRBV12-3 or TRBV12-4 and J is TRBJ2-5; no firm D call. V was cut by 5 bases and J by 4 bases, with 11 bases left in between. The CDR3 is 13 amino acids. The CDR3 reads CASSPGPRETQYF. CDR3 nucleotide sequence: TGTGCCAGCAGTCCGGGCCCGCGAGAGACCCAGTACTTC.

The J gene is TRBJ1-5, the V gene TRBV28; TRBD1 agrees at 8 bases. Germline V CDR1 and CDR2: MDHEN, SYDVKM. The trim removed 3 bases at V and 9 bases at J, leaving 7 bases unmatched. This CDR3 spans 14 amino acids. The CDR3 protein is CASSFPRGLRPQHF. In DNA, the CDR3 is TGTGCCAGCAGTTTTCCCAGGGGGCTTAGGCCCCAGCATTTT.

This clonotype was recorded many times. This chain uses TRBV6-1 with TRBJ1-2, with D possibly matching TRBD1 (5 bases). The V gene's germline CDR1 is MNHNS and CDR2 SASEGT. The CDR3 runs to 15 residues. V lost 1 base, J lost 0 bases, and 9 bases lay in between. CDR3 bases: TGTGCCAGCAGTGAAGGCCAAGGGGCTAACTATGGCTACACCTTC. Translation: CASSEGQGANYGYTF.